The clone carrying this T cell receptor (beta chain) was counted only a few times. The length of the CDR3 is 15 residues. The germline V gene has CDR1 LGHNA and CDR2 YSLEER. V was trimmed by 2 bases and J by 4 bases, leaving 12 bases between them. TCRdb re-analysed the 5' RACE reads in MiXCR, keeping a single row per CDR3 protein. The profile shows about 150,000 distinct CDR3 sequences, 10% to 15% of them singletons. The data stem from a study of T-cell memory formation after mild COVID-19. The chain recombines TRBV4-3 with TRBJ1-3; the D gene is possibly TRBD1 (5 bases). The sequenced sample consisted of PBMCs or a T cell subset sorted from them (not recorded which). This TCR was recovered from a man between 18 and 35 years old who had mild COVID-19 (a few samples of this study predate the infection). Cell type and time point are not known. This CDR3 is CASSQRGSSGNTIYF. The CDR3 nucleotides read TGCGCCAGCAGCCAAAGGGGATCATCAGGAAACACCATATATTTT.